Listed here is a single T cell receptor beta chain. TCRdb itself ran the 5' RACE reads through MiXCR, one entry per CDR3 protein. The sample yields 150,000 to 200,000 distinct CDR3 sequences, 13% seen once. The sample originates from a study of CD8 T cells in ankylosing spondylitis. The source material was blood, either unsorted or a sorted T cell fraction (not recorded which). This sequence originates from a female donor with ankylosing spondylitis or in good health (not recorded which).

CDR3 residues: CSATSPGASPYEQYF. CDR3 nucleotide sequence: TGCAGTGCTACCTCCCCAGGGGCCTCCCCCTACGAGCAGTACTTC. This chain connects TRBV20-1 to TRBJ2-7, with a possible D match to TRBD1 (6 bases). This CDR3 comprises 15 residues. Germline CDR1 reads DFQATT; CDR2 reads SNEGSKA (reference sequence). V was cut by 4 bases and J by 2 bases, with 18 bases left in between.